This T cell receptor (beta chain) appears in the sequencing data of a study of shared clonotypes between healthy human individuals. Findings and limits, study-wide: Generation probability values for non-shared clonotypes were lower than those for clonotypes shared by all four donors.

J gave up 5 bases and V 5 bases, and 10 bases lay outside the gene matches. The CDR3 sequence is 16 residues long. Germline V gene data show CDR1 as MGHDK and CDR2 as SYGVNS. Assay: immunoSEQ multiplex PCR; the TCRdb copy retains only in-frame clones and omits some. The sample has roughly 1,600,000 clones; around 98.5% are singletons. Concerning this clone: No antigen is known for it.

Researchers partitioned CD4+ cells into CD45RA+ naive and CD45RA-negative memory subsets. The receptor's source is a man under 40 in good health. Sequencing was done on a sample of naive CD4+ T cells sorted from blood. Subset here: CD45RA+ positively selected. V is TRBV25-1 and J is TRBJ2-1; 9 bases line up with TRBD1. This CDR3 is CASSPFAGQGNNEQFF. The DNA of the CDR3 is TGTGCCAGCAGTCCGTTCGCGGGACAGGGCAACAATGAGCAGTTCTTC.